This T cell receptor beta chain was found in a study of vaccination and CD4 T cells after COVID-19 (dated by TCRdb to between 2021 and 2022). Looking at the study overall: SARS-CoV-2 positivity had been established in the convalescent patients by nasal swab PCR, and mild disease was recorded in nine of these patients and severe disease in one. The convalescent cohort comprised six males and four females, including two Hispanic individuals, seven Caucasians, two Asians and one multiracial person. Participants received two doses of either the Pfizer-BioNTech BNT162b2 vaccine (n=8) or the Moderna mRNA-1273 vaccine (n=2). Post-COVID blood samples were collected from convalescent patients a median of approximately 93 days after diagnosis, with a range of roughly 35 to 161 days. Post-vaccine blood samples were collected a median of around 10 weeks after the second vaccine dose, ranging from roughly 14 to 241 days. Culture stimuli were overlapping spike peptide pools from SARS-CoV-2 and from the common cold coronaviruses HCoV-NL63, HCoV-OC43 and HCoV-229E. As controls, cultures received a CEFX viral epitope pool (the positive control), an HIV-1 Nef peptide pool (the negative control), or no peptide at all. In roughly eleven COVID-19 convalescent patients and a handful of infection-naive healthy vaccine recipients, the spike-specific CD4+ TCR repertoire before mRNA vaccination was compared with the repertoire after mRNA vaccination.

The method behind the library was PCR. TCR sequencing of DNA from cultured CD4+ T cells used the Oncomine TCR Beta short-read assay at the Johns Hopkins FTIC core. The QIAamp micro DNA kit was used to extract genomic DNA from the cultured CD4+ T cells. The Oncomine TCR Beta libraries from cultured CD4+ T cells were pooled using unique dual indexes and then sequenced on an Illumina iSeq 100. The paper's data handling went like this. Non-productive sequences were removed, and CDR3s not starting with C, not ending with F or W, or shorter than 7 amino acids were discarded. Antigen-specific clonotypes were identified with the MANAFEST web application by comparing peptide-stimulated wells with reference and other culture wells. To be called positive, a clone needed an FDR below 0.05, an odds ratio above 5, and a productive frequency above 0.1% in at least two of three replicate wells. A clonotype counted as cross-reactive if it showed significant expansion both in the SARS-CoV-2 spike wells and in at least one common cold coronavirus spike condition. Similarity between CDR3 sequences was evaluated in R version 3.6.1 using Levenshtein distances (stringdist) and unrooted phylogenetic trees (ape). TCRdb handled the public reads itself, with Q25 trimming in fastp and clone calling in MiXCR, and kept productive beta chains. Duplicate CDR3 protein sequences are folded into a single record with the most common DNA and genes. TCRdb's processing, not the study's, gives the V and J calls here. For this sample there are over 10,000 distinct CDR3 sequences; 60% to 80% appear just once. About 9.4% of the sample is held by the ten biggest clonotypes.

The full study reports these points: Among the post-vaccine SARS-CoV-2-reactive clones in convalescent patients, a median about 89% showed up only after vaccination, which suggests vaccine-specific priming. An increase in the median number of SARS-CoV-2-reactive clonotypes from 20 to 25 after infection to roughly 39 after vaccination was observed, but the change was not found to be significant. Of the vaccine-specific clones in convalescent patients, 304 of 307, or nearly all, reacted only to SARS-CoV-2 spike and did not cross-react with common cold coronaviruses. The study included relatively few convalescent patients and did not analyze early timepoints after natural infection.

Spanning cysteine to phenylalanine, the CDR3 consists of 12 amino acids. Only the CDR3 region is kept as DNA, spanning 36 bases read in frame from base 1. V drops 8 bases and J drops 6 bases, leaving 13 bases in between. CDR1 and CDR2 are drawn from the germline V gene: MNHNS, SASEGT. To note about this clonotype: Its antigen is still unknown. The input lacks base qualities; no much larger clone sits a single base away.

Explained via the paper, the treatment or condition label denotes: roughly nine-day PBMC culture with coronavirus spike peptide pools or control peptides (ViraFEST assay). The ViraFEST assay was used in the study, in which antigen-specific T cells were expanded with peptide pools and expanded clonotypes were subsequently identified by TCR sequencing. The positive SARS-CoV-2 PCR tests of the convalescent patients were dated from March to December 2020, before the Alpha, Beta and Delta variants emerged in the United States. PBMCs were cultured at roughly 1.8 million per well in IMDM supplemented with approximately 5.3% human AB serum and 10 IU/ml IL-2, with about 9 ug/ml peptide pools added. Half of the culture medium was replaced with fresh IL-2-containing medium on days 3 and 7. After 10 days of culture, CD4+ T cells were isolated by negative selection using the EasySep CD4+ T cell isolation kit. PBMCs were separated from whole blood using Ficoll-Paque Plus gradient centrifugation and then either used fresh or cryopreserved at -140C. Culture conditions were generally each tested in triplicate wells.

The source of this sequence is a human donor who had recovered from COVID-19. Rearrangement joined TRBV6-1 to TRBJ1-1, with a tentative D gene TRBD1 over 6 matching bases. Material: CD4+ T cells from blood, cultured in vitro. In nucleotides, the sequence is TGTGCCAGCGGTAGGGGGGATGCTGAAGCTTTCTTT. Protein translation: CASGRGDAEAFF.